A selection of T cell receptor beta chains follows, all from one sample in a study of CD8 T cells in ankylosing spondylitis. TCRdb recomputed calls from the 5' RACE reads with MiXCR, one row per CDR3 protein. The data hold about 260,000 distinct CDR3 sequences, with about 20% observed a single time. The material sequenced was blood, either unsorted or a sorted T cell fraction (not recorded which). The receptors derive from a male donor with ankylosing spondylitis or in good health (not recorded which). Each CDR3 is given with its conserved first and last residue. The D gene is left open where the match is weak. Not every row has a clone size; where given, it reads once, few, many or a size class.

CDR3 DNA,CDR3 protein,D gene,clone size,V gene,J gene
TGTGCCAGCAGTTTTCACACCGGGGAGCTGTTTTTT,CASSFHTGELFF,NA,many,TRBV12-3/TRBV12-4,TRBJ2-2
TGCGCCAGCAGCTTGGATACGGTGGGGACCCAGTACTTC,CASSLDTVGTQYF,NA,NA,TRBV5-1,TRBJ2-5
TGCAGTGCACACCACAATGAGCAGTTCTTC,CSAHHNEQFF,NA,medium-sized,TRBV20-1,TRBJ2-1
TGTGCCAGCAGTTTACGGGCAGGGGCCCTTTATGGCTACACCTTC,CASSLRAGALYGYTF,NA,NA,TRBV28,TRBJ1-2
TGTGCCAGCAGCTTGTTCCCCCAGGGACTCACAGATACGCAGTATTTT,CASSLFPQGLTDTQYF,NA,NA,TRBV5-6,TRBJ2-3
TGTGCCAGCAGCTTAGCCAGAAACAATGAGCAGTTCTTC,CASSLARNNEQFF,NA,NA,TRBV11-2,TRBJ2-1
TGCAGTGTGGGACTAGCGGGCATTCTGGGGAATGAGCAGTTCTTC,CSVGLAGILGNEQFF,TRBD2,few,TRBV20-1,TRBJ2-1
TGCAGTGCTAGCTTGGGGCAGGGTGAAAAACTGTTTTTT,CSASLGQGEKLFF,NA,few,TRBV20-1,TRBJ1-4
TGTGCCAGCAGCCAAGCCACCGGGCAGCCCCAGCATTTT,CASSQATGQPQHF,NA,NA,TRBV3-1,TRBJ1-5
TGTGCCAGCAGTAGGGACCTCGGGGCAACTAATGAAAAACTGTTTTTT,CASSRDLGATNEKLFF,NA,few,TRBV27,TRBJ1-4
TGTGCCAGCAGCCAAGGTCCAGTAGCCAAAAACATTCAGTACTTC,CASSQGPVAKNIQYF,NA,NA,TRBV3-1,TRBJ2-4
TGTGCCAGCAGTTTAGGCGCGGGAGGACGCACAGATACGCAGCATTTT,CASSLGAGGRTDTQHF,NA,NA,TRBV12-3/TRBV12-4,TRBJ1-5
TGTGCCAGCAGTGAAATTTATGATAGGTGGGGAAATAATTCACCCCTCCACTTT,CASSEIYDRWGNNSPLHF,NA,NA,TRBV2,TRBJ1-6
TGCGCCAGCAATTCCGGGACAGCGGGCCGAGGTGAAAAACTGTTTTTT,CASNSGTAGRGEKLFF,TRBD1,many,TRBV10-2,TRBJ1-4
TGCAGCGTTGCTCTGACAGGGGGCCTCACCGGGGAGCTGTTTTTT,CSVALTGGLTGELFF,TRBD1,few,TRBV29-1,TRBJ2-2
TGCAGTGCTAGAGATATGGGAAGGCAACGAAATGAGCAGTTCTTC,CSARDMGRQRNEQFF,NA,few,TRBV20-1,TRBJ2-1
TGTGCCAGCAGTCGAACAGCTCTCCATGGAACCGGGGAGCTGTTTTTT,CASSRTALHGTGELFF,NA,many,TRBV12-3/TRBV12-4,TRBJ2-2
TGTGCCATCAGTAAAACAGGGCTGGGGAGCACAGATACGCAGTATTTT,CAISKTGLGSTDTQYF,NA,many,TRBV10-3,TRBJ2-3
TGCAGCGTTGAAACAGGTCCAGATACGCAGTATTTT,CSVETGPDTQYF,NA,many,TRBV29-1,TRBJ2-3
TGTGCCAGCAGTAGGGGGCTCAACCTCATGAACACTGAAGCTTTCTTT,CASSRGLNLMNTEAFF,TRBD1,few,TRBV27,TRBJ1-1
TGCAGCGTTGCCCTTGGCGTCGGCACTGAAGCTTTCTTT,CSVALGVGTEAFF,NA,NA,TRBV29-1,TRBJ1-1
TGTGCCAGCGGGTCCGTTGGCCACGGGGAGAGGCAGTTCTTC,CASGSVGHGERQFF,NA,NA,TRBV3-1,TRBJ2-1
TGTGCCAGCAGTTACTCCACTAGCGGGAGAGTCAATGAGCAGTTCTTC,CASSYSTSGRVNEQFF,TRBD2,NA,TRBV6-5,TRBJ2-1
TGTGCCATCAGTGTTGGCTTCCTGGGAGTCTCTGGGGCCAACGTCCTGACTTTC,CAISVGFLGVSGANVLTF,NA,few,TRBV10-3,TRBJ2-6
TGTGCCAGCAGAAATGGACCAAACACTGAAGCTTTCTTT,CASRNGPNTEAFF,NA,few,TRBV6-1,TRBJ1-1
TGTGCCAGCTCACCATCCCCAGCAGGGAGCACAGATACGCAGTATTTT,CASSPSPAGSTDTQYF,NA,few,TRBV18,TRBJ2-3
TGCGCCAGCAGCCCGACCATTGGGGGGACCCAGTACTTC,CASSPTIGGTQYF,NA,few,TRBV5-1,TRBJ2-5
TGTGCCAGCAGTGTGGCAGGGAGCTCCTATAATTCACCCCTCCACTTT,CASSVAGSSYNSPLHF,NA,NA,TRBV2,TRBJ1-6
TGCAGTGCTGGTGGACTAGCGGGAGTAGTGGAGACCCAGTACTTC,CSAGGLAGVVETQYF,TRBD2,NA,TRBV20-1,TRBJ2-5